The present T cell receptor beta chain was sequenced within a study of blood T cell repertoires in COVID-19. Study details: COVID-19 samples from acute and convalescent phases originated in the United States, Italy and Spain.

Germline trimming cut 4 bases from V and 5 bases from J; bases unmatched to any gene: 4. The CDR3 covers 13 residues. CDR1 is MNHEY and CDR2 is SMNVEV in the germline V gene (reference sequence). Study processing details: Nucleated cell counts were estimated from reference gene primer amplification. Assay used: immunoSEQ multiplex PCR; TCRdb lists only in-frame clones, some missing. For V, J and clone size, that table is used; D and trimming come from the DNA. The sample lists around 120,000 clones; under 80% were seen once. This receptor was obtained from a man aged 70 or older with active or convalescent COVID-19. The sample comprised peripheral blood. The chain carries TRBV27 and TRBJ1-2; 7 bases map to TRBD1. In DNA form, the CDR3 reads TGTGCCAGCAGTTCCCCAGGGGGGTATGGCTACACCTTC. Translated: CASSSPGGYGYTF.